This TCR beta chain was recovered during a study of Ad26.COV2.S vaccination and SARS-CoV-2 variants. The overall study: COV1001, an Ad26.COV2.S trial, supplied this vaccine-arm donor. General study points: Vaccine and placebo recipients had similar non-spike TCR breadth. Total T cell responses, in the TCR breadth and depth analyses, may have been underestimated. People who got the vaccine had more spike-specific TCR breadth than people who got placebo.

Treatment reported: about 20 received Ad26.COV2.S at low or high dose, single or two shots; five or six received placebo; per-sample allocation not given. At day 63 after the first vaccine or placebo injection, samples were drawn. About this clone itself: Antigen: not known.

Per germline, CDR1 ENHRY and CDR2 SYGVKD. This CDR3 has 15 amino acids. The V gene end was trimmed by 7 bases and the J gene end by 4 bases; junction bases not matched to a gene: 4. The repertoire was sequenced with immunoSEQ multiplex PCR; TCRdb's copy has only in-frame clones and lacks some. The sample lists 300,000 to 400,000 clones, around 86% occurring once. The sequence derives from a person between 18 and 59 years old who received the Ad26.COV2.S COVID-19 vaccine or a placebo. The starting material was peripheral blood, obtained in a trial of Ad26.COV2.S vaccine versus placebo. V and J are TRBV10-3 and TRBJ2-2, with 12 bases matching TRBD2. CDR3 residues: CAIKRTSGATGELFF. CDR3 sequence (DNA): TGTGCCATCAAACGGACTAGCGGGGCCACCGGGGAGCTGTTTTTT.